The 5 T cell receptor beta chains presented below share a single source sample, sequenced in a study of OX40 agonist ivuxolimab in advanced cancers. Assay: immunoSEQ multiplex PCR; the TCRdb copy retains only in-frame clones and omits some. The data show under 45,000 clones, with less than 80% seen just once and around 13% held by the top ten. This sample comprised CD4+ or CD8+ T cells sorted from blood, obtained in a trial of the OX40 agonist ivuxolimab. Every receptor here comes from an adult with an advanced solid tumor such as melanoma, head and neck, liver or kidney cancer.

The chain couples TRBV10-1 to TRBJ2-7, with 7 bases matching TRBD2. Germline trimming cut 3 bases from V and 9 bases from J; bases unmatched to any gene: 8. Germline lookup yields CDR1 WNHNN and CDR2 SYGVQD (reference sequence). This CDR3 has 13 residues. The CDR3 nucleotides read TGCGCCAGCAGTGACCAAGGAGCTAGCGGGCAGTACTTC. It translates to CASSDQGASGQYF.

The chain joins TRBV6-1 to TRBJ2-7, with TRBD1 identical over 9 bases. Germline CDR1 is MNHNS and CDR2 is SASEGT. The CDR3 contains 14 residues. The trim removed 4 bases at V and 5 bases at J, leaving 6 bases unmatched. Written as DNA, the CDR3 is TGTGCCAGCAGTGCACAGGGGGCGTTCAACGAGCAGTACTTC. It yields the protein CASSAQGAFNEQYF.

CDR3 sequence (DNA): TGTGCCAGCAGTAACAAAGAGACCCAGTACTTC. As protein: CASSNKETQYF. This chain connects TRBV2 to TRBJ2-5; D is unclear. The CDR3 consists of 11 residues. Between the trimmed V and J ends, which lost 5 bases and 3 bases, there was a span of 4 bases. Germline CDR1 and CDR2: SNHLY and FYNNEI.

V is TRBV18 and J is TRBJ2-3; 7 positions match TRBD1. Germline assignment: CDR1 KGHSH and CDR2 LQKENI. This CDR3 comprises 15 residues. V gave up 8 bases and J gave up 1 base; unmatched junction bases: 9. The CDR3, as DNA: TGTGCCAGCACTCACCAAACAGGGGGCACAGATACGCAGTATTTT. Amino acid sequence: CASTHQTGGTDTQYF.

The chain carries TRBV6-1 and TRBJ1-3; no definite D call. The V gene lost 3 bases and the J gene lost 2 bases, with 5 bases spanning the gap. The CDR3 loop spans 13 amino acids. In germline, CDR1 is MNHNS, CDR2 SASEGT. In DNA, the CDR3 is TGTGCCAGCAGTGAGGGGACTGGAAACACCATATATTTT. Its protein is CASSEGTGNTIYF.